Each of the 8 T cell receptor beta chains below was sequenced from the same sample in a study of shared clonotypes between healthy human individuals. Generated by immunoSEQ multiplex PCR, the TCRdb table keeps only in-frame clones and is missing some. The sample lists a few million clones; just over 90% were seen once. Material for sequencing was naive CD4+ T cells from PBMCs. The subset: CD45RA+ positively selected. The source of these receptors is a man aged 18 to 29 in good health. Some clones in this sample may be carry-over from other donors' samples.

The chain joins TRBV30 to TRBJ2-5; a possible D gene is TRBD2 (6 bases). The CDR3 sequence is 13 residues long. Germline V CDR1 and CDR2: GTSNPN, SVGIG (reference sequence). Trimming pared 0 bases from V and 4 bases from J, leaving 9 bases between. CDR3 in DNA: TGTGCCTGGAGTGTGGGTAGCGGAGAGACCCAGTACTTC. Its protein is CAWSVGSGETQYF.

This chain connects TRBV20-1 to TRBJ1-4; no reliable D call. The CDR3 totals 11 residues. The germline V gene encodes CDR1 DFQATT and CDR2 SNEGSKA (reference sequence). The DNA of the CDR3 is TGCAGGGCCAACAGCGGCCAAAAACTGTTTTTT. Protein: CRANSGQKLFF.

The chain links TRBV5-4 to TRBJ2-3; D possibly uses TRBD1 or TRBD2 (5 bases each). Per the germline V gene, CDR1 is SGHNT and CDR2 is YYREEE (reference sequence). V was shortened by 2 bases and J by 5 bases, with 12 bases between the two germline ends. The CDR3 contains 14 residues. The CDR3 spells CASSFRQGVDTQYF. DNA for the CDR3: TGTGCCAGCAGCTTTAGGCAGGGAGTAGATACGCAGTATTTT.

The chain employs TRBV19 and TRBJ2-1; D ambiguous. CDR3 size: 17 residues. Germline CDR1 and CDR2: LNHDA and SQIVND (reference sequence). V dropped 4 bases and J dropped 2 bases, with 18 bases sitting between them. Written as DNA, the CDR3 is TGTGCCAGTAGTACCGGCCTCGGCCCCAGTACCTACAATGAGCAGTTCTTC. Residues: CASSTGLGPSTYNEQFF.

CDR3 loop: CASSVNGQGASEQYF. CDR3 sequence (DNA): TGCGCCAGCAGCGTAAACGGACAGGGGGCCAGCGAGCAGTACTTC. V is TRBV5-1 and J is TRBJ2-7, with 11 positions matching TRBD1. Germline assignment: CDR1 SGHRS and CDR2 YFSETQ. The CDR3 consists of 15 residues. The junction had 9 bases not matched to a gene; V was cut back by 4 bases and J by 6 bases.

The chain joins TRBV5-1 to TRBJ2-2; 7 bases line up with TRBD2. V was clipped by 0 bases and J by 4 bases; unmatched bases: 6. The germline CDR1 and CDR2 sequences are SGHRS and YFSETQ. The CDR3 extends over 16 amino acids. In nucleotides, the CDR3 is TGCGCCAGCAGCTTGGTTGTTGGCGGGAGCACCGGGGAGCTGTTTTTT. This gives the protein CASSLVVGGSTGELFF.

In its sample, this clone was seen a few times. The chain couples TRBV30 to TRBJ1-1, with a possible D match to TRBD1 (6 bases). Germline CDR1 and CDR2: GTSNPN and SVGIG (reference sequence). Trimming pared 3 bases from V and 0 bases from J, leaving 14 bases between. This CDR3 has 15 residues. CDR3 region: CAWREGGQMNTEAFF. The CDR3 DNA reads TGTGCCTGGAGGGAGGGGGGGCAGATGAACACTGAAGCTTTCTTT.

The rearrangement joins TRBV29-1 to TRBJ2-3; the D gene is possibly TRBD2 (5 bases). Per the germline V gene, CDR1 is SQVTM and CDR2 is ANQGSEA. The CDR3 is made up of 16 amino acids. V lost 6 bases and J 0 bases, leaving 19 bases between the germline ends. CDR3 DNA sequence: TGCAGCGTCGAAATTTCGTCGGGGTCTAGCACAGATACGCAGTATTTT. As protein: CSVEISSGSSTDTQYF.